The 10 T cell receptor beta chains listed next were all sequenced from one sample in a study of cytomegalovirus exposure and HLA in healthy donors. PCR amplification relied on 60 Vbeta primers (plus 13 Jbeta primers). Method: immunoSEQ multiplex PCR; TCRdb's copy keeps in-frame clones and lacks some. The sample includes 140,000 or so clones, more than 55% of them seen just once. Sequencing was done on a sample of PBMCs. Source of these receptors: a woman aged 55 to 70 in good health and CMV-seronegative.

The chain is built from TRBV5-6 and TRBJ2-7; D possibly corresponds to TRBD2 (6 bases). The V gene lost 4 bases and the J gene lost 0 bases, with 14 bases spanning the gap. CDR1 and CDR2 from the germline V gene are SGHDT and YYEEEE. The CDR3 is made up of 15 amino acids. The CDR3 protein is CASSPWREYSYEQYF. The DNA for the CDR3 is TGTGCCAGCAGCCCTTGGCGGGAATACTCCTACGAGCAGTACTTC.

V usage is TRBV9 and J usage is TRBJ2-3; TRBD2 agrees at 8 bases. Trimming removed 1 base from V and 4 bases from J; junction bases left unmatched: 5. Germline loops: CDR1 SGDLS, CDR2 YYNGEE. This CDR3 comprises 15 residues. The CDR3 sequence: CASSVNAGGSDTQYF. The CDR3 nucleotides are TGTGCCAGCAGCGTAAACGCGGGAGGCTCAGATACGCAGTATTTT. Based on the CDR3 plus reference TRBV9 and TRBJ2-3, the full variable domain is DSGVTQTPKHLITATGQRVTLRCSPRSGDLSVYWYQQSLDQGLQFLIQYYNGEERAKGNILERFSAQQFPDLHSELNLSSLELGDSALYFCASSVNAGGSDTQYFGPGTRLTVL.

This clone was detected only a few times. The V gene is TRBV5-4, the J gene TRBJ1-1; D is ambiguous. Trimming cost V 0 bases and J 0 bases, with 12 bases left between them. The CDR3 loop spans 16 amino acids. Germline V gene sequence: CDR1 SGHNT, CDR2 YYREEE (reference sequence). This CDR3 reads CASSLETVLMNTEAFF. Here the CDR3 DNA reads TGTGCCAGCAGCTTGGAAACGGTCTTGATGAACACTGAAGCTTTCTTT.

V and J are TRBV4-3 and TRBJ1-2; 10 bases are a match to TRBD1. The CDR3 contains 18 residues. Germline CDR1 is LGHNA and CDR2 is YSLEER. Trimming removed 1 base from V and 0 bases from J; junction bases left unmatched: 8. This CDR3 reads CASSQVRTGGLANYGYTF. For the CDR3, the DNA is TGCGCCAGCAGCCAAGTCCGGACAGGGGGATTAGCTAACTATGGCTACACCTTC.

This clone was recorded once. The germline gene is not matched at one end of the junction; a read error may be the cause. The rearrangement uses TRBV7-9 and TRBJ2-1; tentative D call: TRBD1 (6 bases). CDR3 length: 17 amino acids. Germline loops: CDR1 SEHNR, CDR2 FQNEAQ (reference sequence). The CDR3 nucleotides are TGTTCCAGCAGCTCAAATTTTCCCGGGACACGAGGGAATGAGCAGTTCTTC. Translating gives CSSSSNFPGTRGNEQFF.

V usage is TRBV11-3 and J usage is TRBJ2-5; TRBD1 matches at 7 bases. The CDR3 spans 16 residues. Germline V gene sequence: CDR1 SGHNT, CDR2 YENEEA. J lost 5 bases, V lost 5 bases, and 14 bases had no gene match. CDR3: CASSHARGQVRETQYF. The CDR3 DNA reads TGTGCCAGCAGCCACGCGAGAGGACAGGTTCGGGAGACCCAGTACTTC.

The chain is built from TRBV2 and TRBJ2-5, with TRBD1 as a possible D gene (5 bases). CDR3 length: 12 residues. Trimming took off 5 bases at V and 5 bases at J, with 9 bases between the two ends. In germline, CDR1 is SNHLY, CDR2 FYNNEI. As DNA, the CDR3 is TGTGCCAGCAGTCTACAGGTGGAGACCCAGTACTTC. It yields the protein CASSLQVETQYF.

The chain joins TRBV5-1 to TRBJ2-2, with 11 bases fitting TRBD1. Trimming removed 3 bases from V and 3 bases from J; junction bases left unmatched: 4. This CDR3 is built from 16 residues. The germline V gene encodes CDR1 SGHRS and CDR2 YFSETQ. CDR3 sequence reads: CASSWTGGRDTGELFF. CDR3 sequence (DNA): TGCGCCAGCAGCTGGACAGGGGGCAGGGACACCGGGGAGCTGTTTTTT.

V gene TRBV7-9 combines with J gene TRBJ1-1, with a weak D call TRBD1 (5 bases). The CDR3 spans 14 residues. From germline, CDR1 is SEHNR and CDR2 FQNEAQ (reference sequence). The V end was cut by 4 bases, the J end by 4 bases, with 13 bases between. CDR3 protein: CASSYRGVSTEAFF. The CDR3 bases are TGTGCCAGCAGCTACCGGGGGGTGAGCACTGAAGCTTTCTTT.

In its sample, this clone was seen a few times. The chain couples TRBV7-2 to TRBJ2-2, with 9 nucleotides matching TRBD1. The V segment lost 4 bases and the J segment 2 bases; nucleotides outside the gene matches: 2. The CDR3 runs to 15 residues. CDR1 SGHTA and CDR2 FQGNSA come from the germline V gene. The CDR3 protein is CASSSGQGNTGELFF. In DNA, the CDR3 is TGTGCCAGCAGCTCGGGACAGGGAAACACCGGGGAGCTGTTTTTT. Supplemented by reference TRBV7-2 and TRBJ2-2, the full variable domain reads GAGVSQSPSNKVTEKGKDVELRCDPISGHTALYWYRQSLGQGLEFLIYFQGNSAPDKSGLPSDRFSAERTGGSVSTLTIQRTQQEDSAVYLCASSSGQGNTGELFFGEGSRLTVL.